A selection of T cell receptor beta chains follows, all from one sample in a study of blood T cell repertoires in COVID-19. Repertoires were generated with immunoSEQ multiplex PCR, while TCRdb's copy carries only in-frame clones and drops some. The repertoire holds around 500,000 clones, with 80% to 90% as singletons. The sample taken for sequencing was peripheral blood. The origin of the receptors is a human donor in a cohort sampled during active COVID-19. The CDR3 runs from the conserved cysteine through the conserved F or W. Each record gives: D gene, CDR3 length, V gene, J gene, clone size, CDR3 protein, CDR3 DNA. The D gene is left open where the match is weak. Clone size is given for some rows only: seen once, a few or many times, or a class if the clone is expanded.

-	21	TRBV15	TRBJ1-3	-	CATSRVGDAGAGMVSGNTIYF	TGTGCCACCAGCAGAGTAGGGGACGCGGGGGCGGGTATGGTTAGTGGAAACACCATATATTTT
-	13	TRBV4-2	TRBJ2-2	-	CASSQFGAGELFF	TGTGCCAGCAGCCAATTCGGAGCCGGGGAGCTGTTTTTT
-	16	TRBV19	TRBJ2-2	-	CATTPPPTGHTGELFF	TGTGCCACCACTCCACCTCCAACAGGGCACACCGGGGAGCTGTTTTTT
-	14	TRBV24-1	TRBJ2-2	-	CATSQTGNTGELFF	TGTGCCACCAGTCAGACAGGAAACACCGGGGAGCTGTTTTTT
-	12	TRBV27	TRBJ2-5	-	CASSFSGGTQYF	TGTGCCAGCAGTTTTTCTGGCGGGACCCAGTACTTC
TRBD1	15	TRBV27	TRBJ1-1	-	CASRPGQHSAAEAFF	TGTGCCAGCAGGCCGGGACAGCATTCGGCGGCTGAAGCTTTCTTT
-	14	TRBV9	TRBJ2-1	-	CASSASTSGNEQFF	TGTGCCAGCAGCGCCTCGACTAGTGGCAATGAGCAGTTCTTC
-	15	TRBV9	TRBJ2-1	-	CASSLTGQAWNEQFF	TGTGCCAGCAGCCTAACGGGACAAGCCTGGAATGAGCAGTTCTTC
-	15	TRBV3-1/TRBV3-2	TRBJ2-7	-	CASSQLSTRMGEQYF	TGTGCCAGCAGCCAACTCTCGACTAGAATGGGCGAGCAGTACTTC
-	16	TRBV6-2/TRBV6-3	TRBJ1-5	-	CASSYSRGGGNQPQHF	TGTGCCAGCAGTTACTCGCGGGGGGGTGGCAATCAGCCCCAGCATTTT
TRBD1	15	TRBV4-3	TRBJ1-6	-	CASSKLQGANSPLHF	TGCGCCAGCAGCAAGTTACAGGGGGCGAATTCACCCCTCCACTTT
-	15	TRBV11-2	TRBJ2-7	-	CASSSTGEGIYEQYF	TGTGCCAGCAGCTCGACAGGGGAGGGGATCTACGAGCAGTACTTC
-	18	TRBV9	TRBJ1-1	-	CASSVEREYRVGNTEAFF	TGTGCCAGCAGCGTAGAAAGGGAGTACAGGGTTGGGAACACTGAAGCTTTCTTT
-	17	TRBV19	TRBJ2-2	-	CASRVAGASGNTGELFF	TGTGCCAGTAGGGTCGCGGGGGCTAGCGGGAACACCGGGGAGCTGTTTTTT
-	16	TRBV7-6	TRBJ2-6	-	CASSLDPAAGANVLTF	TGTGCCAGCAGCTTAGATCCCGCGGCTGGGGCCAACGTCCTGACTTTC
TRBD2	14	TRBV5-1	TRBJ2-1	once	CASSTGLAGGASVF	TGCGCCAGCAGCACGGGACTAGCGGGAGGGGCTTCGGTCTTC
-	12	TRBV3-1/TRBV3-2	TRBJ1-2	-	CASSQGQTGYTF	TGTGCCAGCAGCCAAGGACAAACGGGCTACACCTTC
-	13	TRBV14	TRBJ2-7	-	CASNDRVTYEQYF	TGTGCCAGCAACGATCGGGTTACCTACGAGCAGTACTTC
TRBD1	16	TRBV19	TRBJ2-1	-	CASSPQGDSWADEQFF	TGTGCCAGTAGTCCACAGGGGGATTCTTGGGCGGATGAGCAGTTCTTC
-	17	TRBV21-1	TRBJ1-5	once	CASSKAGQGTSNQPQHF	TGTGCCAGCAGCAAAGCTGGACAGGGGACGAGCAATCAGCCCCAGCATTTT
-	12	TRBV24-1	TRBJ2-4	-	CATSASGNIQYF	TGTGCCACCAGTGCCTCCGGAAACATTCAGTACTTC
-	15	TRBV5-5	TRBJ2-1	-	CASSTTVPTSNEQFF	TGTGCCAGCAGCACGACTGTCCCCACATCGAATGAGCAGTTCTTC
-	15	TRBV19	TRBJ2-7	-	CASSTLGKSAYEQYF	TGTGCCAGTAGTACCCTGGGCAAGTCGGCCTACGAGCAGTACTTC
-	17	TRBV4-3	TRBJ1-3	once	CASSHRRTGEVGNTIYF	TGCGCCAGCAGCCACCGAAGAACGGGGGAAGTAGGAAACACCATATATTTT
-	14	TRBV7-2	TRBJ1-2	-	CASRRVKGDYGYTF	TGTGCCAGCAGGCGGGTTAAGGGTGACTATGGCTACACCTTC
TRBD1	17	TRBV27	TRBJ1-5	-	CASSSDRAKLSNQPQHF	TGTGCCAGCAGTTCGGACAGGGCTAAACTTAGCAATCAGCCCCAGCATTTT
-	15	TRBV28	TRBJ1-3	-	CASSLNQGSGNTIYF	TGTGCCAGCAGTTTAAACCAGGGGTCAGGAAACACCATATATTTT
-	13	TRBV5-4	TRBJ2-1	-	CASSLSRWNEQFF	TGTGCCAGCAGCTTGTCACGGTGGAATGAGCAGTTCTTC
TRBD1	16	TRBV6-6	TRBJ1-2	-	CASSYSPGQGPYGYTF	TGTGCCAGCAGTTACTCACCGGGACAGGGCCCTTATGGCTACACCTTC
-	18	TRBV15	TRBJ1-4	-	CATSRDPFGWQRNEKLFF	TGTGCCACCAGCAGAGATCCTTTCGGTTGGCAGCGTAATGAAAAACTGTTTTTT
TRBD1	13	TRBV19	TRBJ2-7	-	CASSLRDRDVLYF	TGTGCCAGTAGTCTCCGGGACAGGGACGTTTTGTACTTC
TRBD2	17	TRBV7-2	TRBJ2-1	-	CASSLAVLAGGLNEQFF	TGTGCCAGCAGCTTAGCTGTACTAGCGGGAGGGCTCAATGAGCAGTTCTTC
-	15	TRBV6-5	TRBJ2-7	-	CATTVPGHSKSEQYF	TGTGCCACCACAGTACCGGGACATAGCAAGAGTGAGCAGTACTTC
TRBD2	18	TRBV7-8	TRBJ2-1	-	CASSLGLAGGYSYNEQFF	TGTGCCAGCAGCTTAGGACTAGCGGGAGGGTACTCCTACAATGAGCAGTTCTTC
-	13	TRBV12-3/TRBV12-4	TRBJ1-5	-	CASSQNSNQPQHF	TGTGCCAGCAGCCAAAATAGCAATCAGCCCCAGCATTTT
-	15	TRBV21-1	TRBJ1-4	-	CASSAPGTLNEKLFF	TGTGCCAGCAGCGCGCCCGGGACATTAAATGAAAAACTGTTTTTT
-	16	TRBV25-1	TRBJ2-6	few	CASSEYGGYGANVLTF	TGTGCCAGCAGTGAATATGGGGGGTATGGGGCCAACGTCCTGACTTTC
TRBD1	14	TRBV30	TRBJ1-4	-	CAWTPDRIHEKLFF	TGTGCCTGGACCCCGGACAGGATCCACGAAAAACTGTTTTTT
-	17	TRBV19	TRBJ1-6	-	CASSPRIGSSYNSPLHF	TGTGCCAGTAGCCCCCGTATCGGGAGCTCCTATAATTCACCCCTCCACTTT
-	14	TRBV6-2/TRBV6-3	TRBJ1-5	-	CASSYGQINQPQHF	TGTGCCAGCAGTTACGGACAGATAAATCAGCCCCAGCATTTT
TRBD1	15	TRBV3-1/TRBV3-2	TRBJ1-2	-	CASSPRDRGHYGYTF	TGTGCCAGCAGCCCCAGGGACAGGGGGCATTATGGCTACACCTTC
TRBD2	18	TRBV27	TRBJ2-2	-	CASSLRLAGAAGNGELFF	TGTGCCAGCAGTTTACGTCTAGCGGGAGCCGCCGGGAACGGGGAGCTGTTTTTT
TRBD1	15	TRBV27	TRBJ2-7	-	CASSFSGGNSYEQYF	TGTGCCAGCAGTTTTTCAGGGGGAAACTCCTACGAGCAGTACTTC
TRBD2	16	TRBV6-5	TRBJ2-1	-	CASSYLAGGPSNEQFF	TGTGCCAGCAGCTACCTTGCGGGAGGGCCGAGCAATGAGCAGTTCTTC
-	14	TRBV27	TRBJ2-5	-	CASTSWGGRETQYF	TGTGCCAGCACCTCCTGGGGGGGCAGAGAGACCCAGTACTTC
TRBD2	13	TRBV30	TRBJ2-2	-	CARGGQNTGELFF	TGTGCCCGGGGGGGACAGAACACCGGGGAGCTGTTTTTT
-	14	TRBV6-5	TRBJ1-2	once	CASSYKGENYGYTF	TGTGCCAGCAGTTACAAGGGGGAAAACTATGGCTACACCTTC
TRBD1	15	TRBV5-8	TRBJ1-2	once	CASSFDRAVGYGYTF	TGTGCCAGCAGCTTCGACAGGGCGGTCGGCTATGGCTACACCTTC